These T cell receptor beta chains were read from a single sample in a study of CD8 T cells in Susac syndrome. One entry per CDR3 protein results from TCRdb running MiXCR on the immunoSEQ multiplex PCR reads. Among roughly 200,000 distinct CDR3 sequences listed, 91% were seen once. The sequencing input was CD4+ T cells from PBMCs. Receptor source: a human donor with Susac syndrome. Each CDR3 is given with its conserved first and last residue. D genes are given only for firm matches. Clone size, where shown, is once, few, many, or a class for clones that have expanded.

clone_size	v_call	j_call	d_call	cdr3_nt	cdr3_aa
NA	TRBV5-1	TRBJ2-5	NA	TGCGCCAGCAGCGATAGTCAGGGAGGGGGCGAGACCCAGTACTTC	CASSDSQGGGETQYF
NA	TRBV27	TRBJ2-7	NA	TGTGCCAGCAGTCAAAGGGGGGACGAGCAGTACTTC	CASSQRGDEQYF
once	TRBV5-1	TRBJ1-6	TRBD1	TGCGCCAGCAGCTTGTCGGGACAGAGTAATTCACCCCTCCACTTT	CASSLSGQSNSPLHF
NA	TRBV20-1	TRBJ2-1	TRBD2	TGCAGTGCTAGAGGGCTAGCGGGTCTTATAAGCTCCTACAATGAGCAGTTCTTC	CSARGLAGLISSYNEQFF
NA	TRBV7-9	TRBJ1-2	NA	TGTGCCAGCAGCTTAGATGTCGGCTACACCTTC	CASSLDVGYTF
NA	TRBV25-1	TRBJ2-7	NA	TGTGCCAGCACACAACGGGGGGAGCAGTACTTC	CASTQRGEQYF
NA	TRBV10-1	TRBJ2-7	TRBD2	TGCGCCAGTTCGACTAGCGGGAGTGTCAACGAGCAGTACTTC	CASSTSGSVNEQYF
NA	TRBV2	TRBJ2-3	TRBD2	TGTGCCAGGGCAACGGGAGGGGCGGCAGATACGCAGTATTTT	CARATGGAADTQYF
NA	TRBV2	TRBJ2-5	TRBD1	TGTGCCAGCAGTTGGACAGGGGGATTTCAAGAGACCCAGTACTTC	CASSWTGGFQETQYF
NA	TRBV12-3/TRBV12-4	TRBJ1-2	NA	TGTGCCAGCAGGATACAGATAGAGGGTGGCTACACCTTC	CASRIQIEGGYTF
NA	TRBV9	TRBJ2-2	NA	TGTGCCAGCAGCGGCAGGGAGGCCAACACCGGGGAGCTGTTTTTT	CASSGREANTGELFF
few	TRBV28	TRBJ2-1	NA	TGTGCCAGCAGTTTTAAGGACAGATTTTACAATGAGCAGTTCTTC	CASSFKDRFYNEQFF
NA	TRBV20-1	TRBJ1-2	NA	TGCAGTGCTAGAGGGTCCGTAGGCTATGGCTACACCTTC	CSARGSVGYGYTF
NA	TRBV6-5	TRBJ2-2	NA	TGTGCCAGCAGAAACGGACTACTGAACACCGGGGAGCTGTTTTTT	CASRNGLLNTGELFF
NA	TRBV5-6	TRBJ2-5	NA	TGTGCCAGCAGCTTGTTACAGGGCGAACCGAAAGAGACCCAGTACTTC	CASSLLQGEPKETQYF
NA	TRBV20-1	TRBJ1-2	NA	TGCAGTGCCACAGGGAGGTCATATGGCTACACCTTC	CSATGRSYGYTF
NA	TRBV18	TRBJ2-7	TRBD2	TGTGCCAGCTCACGTGGGACTAGCGGGAGGTACTCCTACGAGCAGTACTTC	CASSRGTSGRYSYEQYF
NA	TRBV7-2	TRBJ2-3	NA	TGTGCCAGCAGCTTAGTATGGCAGGGAAGCACAGATACGCAGTATTTT	CASSLVWQGSTDTQYF
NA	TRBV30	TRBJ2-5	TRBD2	TGTGCCTGGGGCCTTGGGGCTAGCGGGGGGGAGACCCAGTACTTC	CAWGLGASGGETQYF
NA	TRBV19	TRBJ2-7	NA	TGTGCCAGTAGTCCCGATGGTCGAACCTACGAGCAGTACTTC	CASSPDGRTYEQYF
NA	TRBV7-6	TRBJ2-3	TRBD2	TGTGCCAGCAGCCCTAACGGACTAGGTAGCACAGATACGCAGTATTTT	CASSPNGLGSTDTQYF
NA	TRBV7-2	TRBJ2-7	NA	TGTGCCAGCAGCTTAGACAAGTCCTACGAGCAGTACTTC	CASSLDKSYEQYF
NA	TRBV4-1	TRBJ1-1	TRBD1	TGCGCCAGCAGCCGCGAAGGACAGGGGACCACTGAAGCTTTCTTT	CASSREGQGTTEAFF
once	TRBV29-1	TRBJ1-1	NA	TGCAGCGTTGATCAACGTCTAGCGGGCACTGAAGCTTTCTTT	CSVDQRLAGTEAFF
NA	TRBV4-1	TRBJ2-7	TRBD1	TGCGCCAGCGGGCTCGGACAGGGTTCTGGCGAGCAGTACTTC	CASGLGQGSGEQYF
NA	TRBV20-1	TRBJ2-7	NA	TGCAGTGCTACAACCCCGACAGGAGGGATTGGCGAGCAGTACTTC	CSATTPTGGIGEQYF
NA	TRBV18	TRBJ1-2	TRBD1	TGTGCCAGCTCACAGACCGGGACAGGGAGGTACAATGGCTACACCTTC	CASSQTGTGRYNGYTF
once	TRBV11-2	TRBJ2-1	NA	TGTGCCAGCACCAAAGAGAGCTACACCTACAATGAGCAGTTCTTC	CASTKESYTYNEQFF
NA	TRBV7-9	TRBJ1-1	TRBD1	TGTGCCAGCAGCTCGACATACAGGGGGATGAACACTGAAGCTTTCTTT	CASSSTYRGMNTEAFF
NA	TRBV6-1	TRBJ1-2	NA	TGTGCCAGCAGTGCCCGGACAGCTCGCTACACCTTC	CASSARTARYTF
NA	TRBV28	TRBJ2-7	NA	TGTGCCAGCAGTTACAGCGACGGGTACTACGAGCAGTACTTC	CASSYSDGYYEQYF
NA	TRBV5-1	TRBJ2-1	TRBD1	TGCGCCACCGCAACAGGGGGCGCTTCGAATGAGCAGTTCTTC	CATATGGASNEQFF
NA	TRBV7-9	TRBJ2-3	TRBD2	TGTGCCAGCAAGACTGGACTAGCGGGAGTCCCCCGCCTCGCAGATACGCAGTATTTT	CASKTGLAGVPRLADTQYF
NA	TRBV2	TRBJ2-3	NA	TGTGCCAGCAGTGAAGAAGGCAGCCGCACAGATACGCAGTATTTT	CASSEEGSRTDTQYF
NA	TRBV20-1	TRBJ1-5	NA	TGCAGTGCTACTGACCCAACCGGGGGTCAGCCCCAGCATTTT	CSATDPTGGQPQHF
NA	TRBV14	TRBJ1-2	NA	TGTGCCAGCAGCAACCTCGGAGGGGCAGTTCATGGCTACACCTTC	CASSNLGGAVHGYTF
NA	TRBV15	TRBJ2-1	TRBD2	TGTGCCACCAGCAGACAGATGGGTAGCGGGAGGCGAAATGAGCAGTTCTTC	CATSRQMGSGRRNEQFF
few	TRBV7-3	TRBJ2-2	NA	TGTGCCAGCAGCCCCTCTTCGCCCCCCGGGGAGCTGTTTTTT	CASSPSSPPGELFF
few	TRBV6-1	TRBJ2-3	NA	TGTGCCAGCTTTTCAACTGCAGATACGCAGTATTTT	CASFSTADTQYF
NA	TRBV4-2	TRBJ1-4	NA	TGTGCCAGCAGCCAAGATTCGGGACATCTGTTTTTT	CASSQDSGHLFF
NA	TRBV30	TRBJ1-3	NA	TGTGCCGGGACGGAGAGCTCTGGAAACACCATATATTTT	CAGTESSGNTIYF
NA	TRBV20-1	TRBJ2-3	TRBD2	TGCAGTGCTAGAAATCGGGCGGGAGACACAGATACGCAGTATTTT	CSARNRAGDTDTQYF
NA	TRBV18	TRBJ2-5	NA	TGTGCCAGCTCACCAGGGGTCGGAGAGACCCAGTACTTC	CASSPGVGETQYF